A selection of T cell receptor beta chains follows, all from one sample in a study of cytomegalovirus exposure and HLA in healthy donors. Measured with immunoSEQ multiplex PCR; TCRdb has only the in-frame clones, and not every one. The sample contains about 89,000 clones, about 80% of which appear only once. The source material was PBMCs. The receptors come from a male donor in good health and CMV-seronegative. The CDR3 runs from the conserved cysteine through the conserved F or W. Each record gives: D gene, V gene, clone size, J gene, CDR3 protein, CDR3 DNA. The D gene is left open where the match is weak. Size tells how often a clone was seen (once, few, many) or the class of an expanded clone, and some rows leave it out.

NA	TRBV5-1	NA	TRBJ1-2	CASSLVNTGPADGYTF	TGCGCCAGCAGCTTGGTAAATACAGGGCCCGCGGACGGCTACACCTTC
TRBD1	TRBV5-4	NA	TRBJ1-6	CASSSTGENSPLHF	TGTGCCAGCAGCTCGACAGGGGAGAATTCACCCCTCCACTTT
NA	TRBV11-2	NA	TRBJ2-7	CASSFSKGSYEQYF	TGTGCCAGCAGCTTTTCAAAGGGGTCCTACGAGCAGTACTTC
NA	TRBV29-1	NA	TRBJ2-5	CSVGQSYQETQYF	TGCAGCGTTGGACAGTCGTACCAAGAGACCCAGTACTTC
NA	TRBV6-5	NA	TRBJ2-7	CASSGHRRGYEQYF	TGTGCCAGCAGTGGCCATAGGCGGGGATACGAGCAGTACTTC
NA	TRBV6-5	NA	TRBJ2-7	CASSFKPARHYEQYF	TGTGCCAGCAGTTTCAAGCCGGCGCGGCACTACGAGCAGTACTTC
TRBD1	TRBV2	few	TRBJ1-1	CASSGDRGTEAFF	TGTGCCAGCAGTGGGGACAGGGGAACTGAAGCTTTCTTT
NA	TRBV5-1	few	TRBJ2-7	CASSPPSEGSEQYF	TGCGCCAGCAGCCCCCCCAGCGAGGGATCCGAGCAGTACTTC
TRBD1	TRBV19	once	TRBJ1-5	CASSITNRGLGRNQPQHF	TGTGCCAGTAGTATAACGAACAGGGGGCTCGGAAGAAATCAGCCCCAGCATTTT
NA	TRBV6-1	NA	TRBJ2-1	CASSEEVTQNEQFF	TGTGCCAGCAGTGAAGAAGTGACTCAGAATGAGCAGTTCTTC
TRBD1	TRBV10-3	NA	TRBJ1-1	CAISESTGRAFF	TGTGCCATCAGTGAGTCGACAGGGCGAGCTTTCTTT
NA	TRBV20-1	NA	TRBJ2-6	CSAQGANVLTF	TGCAGTGCTCAGGGGGCCAACGTCCTGACTTTC
NA	TRBV29-1	NA	TRBJ2-1	CSGSPFNEQFF	TGCAGCGGCAGTCCTTTCAATGAGCAGTTCTTC
TRBD1	TRBV4-3	few	TRBJ1-1	CASTPNSGTGGEAFF	TGCGCCAGCACCCCAAACAGCGGGACAGGGGGTGAAGCTTTCTTT
TRBD1	TRBV19	NA	TRBJ1-2	CASTLYRGGDYGYTF	TGTGCCAGTACCCTCTACAGGGGGGGGGACTATGGCTACACCTTC
TRBD2	TRBV27	NA	TRBJ2-2	CASSLAIAGGPWKTGELFF	TGTGCCAGCAGTTTAGCGATAGCGGGAGGGCCTTGGAAAACCGGGGAGCTGTTTTTT
TRBD2	TRBV18	NA	TRBJ2-5	CASSIPGGTQYF	TGTGCCAGCTCCATACCGGGAGGGACCCAGTACTTC
NA	TRBV28	NA	TRBJ1-4	CASSYPVNEKLFF	TGTGCCAGCAGCTACCCCGTCAACGAAAAACTGTTTTTT
TRBD1	TRBV25-1	once	TRBJ2-2	CASSVSGTGGGGELFF	TGTGCCAGCAGTGTTTCCGGGACAGGGGGAGGCGGGGAGCTGTTTTTT
NA	TRBV28	NA	TRBJ1-1	CASSHRVTEAFF	TGTGCCAGCAGTCACAGGGTAACTGAAGCTTTCTTT
TRBD1	TRBV5-1	NA	TRBJ2-7	CASSPRTGQSYEQYF	TGCGCCAGCAGTCCCCGGACAGGGCAATCCTACGAGCAGTACTTC
TRBD2	TRBV7-2	NA	TRBJ2-1	CASSLSSGSFNEQFF	TGTGCCAGCAGCCTTTCTAGCGGGAGTTTCAATGAGCAGTTCTTC
NA	TRBV27	NA	TRBJ2-5	CASSLSGVATQYF	TGTGCCAGCAGTTTATCAGGAGTTGCGACCCAGTACTTC
TRBD1	TRBV5-4	NA	TRBJ2-1	CASSSNRGWRNEQFF	TGTGCCAGCAGCTCCAACAGGGGATGGAGAAATGAGCAGTTCTTC
NA	TRBV7-3	NA	TRBJ2-5	CASSSGHLETQYF	TGTGCCAGCAGCTCGGGACACTTAGAGACCCAGTACTTC
TRBD2	TRBV7-9	NA	TRBJ2-5	CASSSNLIAAPAGEQYF	TGTGCCAGCAGCTCGAACTTGATAGCGGCTCCCGCGGGGGAGCAGTACTTC
TRBD2	TRBV27	NA	TRBJ2-4	CASSLGTSGNIQYF	TGTGCCAGCAGTTTAGGGACTAGCGGGAACATTCAGTACTTC
NA	TRBV5-5	NA	TRBJ1-1	CASSFLQGGAFF	TGTGCCAGCAGCTTCTTACAGGGTGGAGCTTTCTTT
TRBD2	TRBV4-2	NA	TRBJ2-7	CASSQDSSGGSYEQYF	TGTGCCAGCAGCCAAGATTCTAGCGGGGGCTCCTACGAGCAGTACTTC
NA	TRBV5-1	NA	TRBJ2-7	CASSSWQGLGEQYF	TGCGCCAGCAGTTCATGGCAGGGACTGGGAGAGCAGTACTTC
NA	TRBV15	few	TRBJ2-3	CATSRGGASTDTQYF	TGTGCCACCAGCAGAGGGGGCGCAAGCACAGATACGCAGTATTTT
NA	TRBV6-6	NA	TRBJ2-7	CASSPDSSYEQYF	TGTGCCAGCAGCCCCGACAGTTCCTACGAGCAGTACTTC
NA	TRBV4-3	NA	TRBJ1-1	CASSQAKGRGMNTEAFF	TGCGCCAGCAGCCAAGCAAAAGGGAGAGGGATGAACACTGAAGCTTTCTTT
TRBD1	TRBV2	NA	TRBJ2-5	CASRDGQGEETQYF	TGTGCCAGCAGGGATGGACAGGGGGAAGAGACCCAGTACTTC
TRBD1	TRBV10-3	NA	TRBJ2-2	CAISPTGGESGELFF	TGTGCCATCAGCCCTACAGGGGGTGAGTCCGGGGAGCTGTTTTTT
TRBD2	TRBV7-8	NA	TRBJ2-4	CASSLARGAGFEGAKNIQYF	TGTGCCAGCAGCTTAGCGCGGGGGGCGGGATTCGAGGGAGCCAAAAACATTCAGTACTTC
TRBD1	TRBV28	NA	TRBJ2-7	CASSFLYRGNYEQYF	TGTGCCAGCAGTTTCCTGTACAGGGGAAACTACGAGCAGTACTTC
NA	TRBV7-2	NA	TRBJ1-1	CASSLKGGGNTEAFF	TGTGCCAGCAGCTTAAAAGGAGGTGGGAACACTGAAGCTTTCTTT
TRBD1	TRBV27	NA	TRBJ2-7	CASSYSGQDLDEQYF	TGTGCCAGCAGCTACTCGGGACAGGACTTGGACGAGCAGTACTTC
TRBD1	TRBV19	NA	TRBJ1-1	CASSIEVTGDTEAFF	TGTGCCAGTAGTATAGAAGTAACAGGGGACACTGAAGCTTTCTTT
NA	TRBV6-5	few	TRBJ1-1	CASLQTENTEAFF	TGTGCCAGCCTGCAAACAGAAAACACTGAAGCTTTCTTT
NA	TRBV5-1	NA	TRBJ2-7	CASSLAGSSYEQYF	TGCGCCAGCAGCTTGGCAGGAAGCTCCTACGAGCAGTACTTC
TRBD2	TRBV10-1	few	TRBJ2-5	CASTRGGGRETQYF	TGCGCCAGCACCCGAGGCGGGGGTCGAGAGACCCAGTACTTC
NA	TRBV21-1	few	TRBJ2-7	CASSKAEGLRWCEQYF	TGTGCCAGCAGCAAAGCAGAGGGCCTCCGATGGTGCGAGCAGTACTTC
NA	TRBV5-6	NA	TRBJ2-3	CASSFSHTQYF	TGTGCCAGCAGCTTTAGTCATACGCAGTATTTT
NA	TRBV5-1	NA	TRBJ2-3	CASSLAAGTTDTQYF	TGCGCCAGCAGCTTGGCCGCGGGAACCACAGATACGCAGTATTTT
NA	TRBV7-6	NA	TRBJ1-3	CASSRVGEDSGNTIYF	TGTGCCAGCAGCCGGGTGGGGGAGGACTCTGGAAACACCATATATTTT
NA	TRBV5-1	NA	TRBJ2-5	CASSLSPFETQYF	TGCGCCAGCAGCTTGAGCCCTTTTGAGACCCAGTACTTC
TRBD1	TRBV4-3	NA	TRBJ1-2	CASSQEGIAGGRYGYTF	TGCGCCAGCAGCCAAGAGGGCATAGCAGGGGGCAGATATGGCTACACCTTC
TRBD2	TRBV5-6	few	TRBJ2-5	CASSLTTSGQETQYF	TGTGCCAGCAGCTTGACGACTAGCGGCCAAGAGACCCAGTACTTC
TRBD1	TRBV28	NA	TRBJ1-1	CASRLTGGYTEAFF	TGTGCCAGCAGGCTCACAGGGGGGTACACTGAAGCTTTCTTT